This is a list of T cell receptor beta chains from one sample in a study of T cells in Graves' hyperthyroidism and ophthalmopathy. Using its own MiXCR run on the multiplex PCR reads, TCRdb lists one record per CDR3 protein. Of around 700,000 distinct CDR3 sequences in the sample, around 40% were seen once. The specimen sequenced was blood. Every receptor here comes from a woman aged 40 to 49 with Graves' hyperthyroidism. Each CDR3 is given with its conserved first and last residue. The D gene is left open where the match is weak.

v_gene,j_gene,d_gene,CDR3aa
TRBV19,TRBJ2-7,TRBD1,CASSIRGQGWDEQYF
TRBV7-2,.,.,CASSLTGPYNEQFF
TRBV18,TRBJ2-5,.,CASSPRTDQETQYF
TRBV6-5,TRBJ2-7,.,CASSYYREHYEQYF
TRBV2,TRBJ2-7,.,CASRQGENYEQYF
TRBV29-1,TRBJ1-5,.,CSVSDMDQPQHF
TRBV20-1,TRBJ2-7,TRBD2,CSAGLAGGLSYEQYF
TRBV10-3,TRBJ1-2,TRBD1,CAISESMDRGSYTF
TRBV7-2,TRBJ2-5,TRBD2,CASSPHNGLAGRWETQYF
TRBV25-1,TRBJ2-7,.,CASSESLRPYEQYF
TRBV10-3,TRBJ1-2,TRBD1,CAIRGDRVTDDGYTF
TRBV7-9,TRBJ1-6,TRBD1,CASSHRDSFPNSPLHF
TRBV29-1,TRBJ1-4,.,CSATALNEKLFF
TRBV2,TRBJ1-1,TRBD1,CASTLDRGRRNTEAFF
TRBV5-4,TRBJ1-2,.,CAESGGRGGYTF
TRBV10-1,TRBJ2-3,.,CASSDPPLGTDTQYF
TRBV4-1,TRBJ1-2,TRBD1,CASSRGTEYGYTF
TRBV20-1,TRBJ2-7,TRBD2,CSVRGPAGRSYEQYF
TRBV6-5,TRBJ2-7,.,CASSYSDLYYEQYF
TRBV7-3,TRBJ2-2,.,CASSWDANTGELFF
TRBV5-6,TRBJ1-2,.,CASSFPGLSGYTF
TRBV28,TRBJ1-1,.,CASSSQDEAFF
TRBV20-1,TRBJ1-2,.,CSALRGSDYGYTF
TRBV29-1,TRBJ1-1,TRBD1,CSGLPGQGYRAFF
TRBV29-1,TRBJ2-3,TRBD1,CSVEGQGSTDTQYF